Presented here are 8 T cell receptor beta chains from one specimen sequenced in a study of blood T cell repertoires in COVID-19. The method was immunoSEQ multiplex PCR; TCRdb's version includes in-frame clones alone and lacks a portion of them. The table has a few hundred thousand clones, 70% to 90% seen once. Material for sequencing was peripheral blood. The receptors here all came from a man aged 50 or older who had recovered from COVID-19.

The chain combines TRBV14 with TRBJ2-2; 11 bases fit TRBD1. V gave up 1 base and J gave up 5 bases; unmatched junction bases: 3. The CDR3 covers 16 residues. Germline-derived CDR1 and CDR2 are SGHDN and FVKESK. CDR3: CASSQAGTGGTGELFF. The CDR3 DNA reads TGTGCCAGCAGCCAAGCCGGGACAGGGGGGACCGGGGAGCTGTTTTTT.

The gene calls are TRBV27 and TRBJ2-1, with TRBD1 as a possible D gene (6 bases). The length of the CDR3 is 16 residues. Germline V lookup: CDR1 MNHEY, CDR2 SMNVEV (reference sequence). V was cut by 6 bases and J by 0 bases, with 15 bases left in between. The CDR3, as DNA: TGTGCCAGCAGGATAACAGGGCTCAGCTCCTACAATGAGCAGTTCTTC. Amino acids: CASRITGLSSYNEQFF.

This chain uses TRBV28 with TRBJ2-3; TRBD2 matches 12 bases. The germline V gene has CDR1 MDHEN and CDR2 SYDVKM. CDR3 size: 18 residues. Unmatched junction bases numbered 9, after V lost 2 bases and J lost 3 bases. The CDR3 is CASSLSLAGGPRTDTQYF. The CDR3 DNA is TGTGCCAGCAGTTTAAGTCTAGCGGGAGGGCCGAGAACAGATACGCAGTATTTT.

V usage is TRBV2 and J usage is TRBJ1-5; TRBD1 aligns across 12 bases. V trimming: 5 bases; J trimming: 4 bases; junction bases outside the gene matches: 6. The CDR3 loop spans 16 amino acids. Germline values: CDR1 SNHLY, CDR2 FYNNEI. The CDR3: CASSFRDRGPNQPQHF. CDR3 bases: TGTGCCAGCAGTTTCCGGGACAGGGGGCCTAATCAGCCCCAGCATTTT.

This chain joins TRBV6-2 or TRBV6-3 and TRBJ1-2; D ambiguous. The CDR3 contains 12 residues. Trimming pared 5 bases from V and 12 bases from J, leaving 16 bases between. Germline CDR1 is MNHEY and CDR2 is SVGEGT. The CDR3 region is CASSRGRRTNTF. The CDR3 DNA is TGTGCCAGCAGTCGAGGGAGGAGGACGAACACCTTC.

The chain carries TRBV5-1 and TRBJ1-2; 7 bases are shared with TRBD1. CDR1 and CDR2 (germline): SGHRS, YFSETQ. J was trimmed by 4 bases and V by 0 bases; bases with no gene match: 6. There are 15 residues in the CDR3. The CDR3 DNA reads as TGCGCCAGCAGCTTGGTTGCAGGGGGACTCTATGGCTACACCTTC. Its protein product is CASSLVAGGLYGYTF.

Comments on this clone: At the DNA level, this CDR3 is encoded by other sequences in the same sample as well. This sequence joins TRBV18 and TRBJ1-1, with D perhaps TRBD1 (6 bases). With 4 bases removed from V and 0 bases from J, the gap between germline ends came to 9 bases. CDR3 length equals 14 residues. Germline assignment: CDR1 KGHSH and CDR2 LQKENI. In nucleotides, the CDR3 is TGTGCCAGCTCACAACAGGGTCTGAACACTGAAGCTTTCTTT. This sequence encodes CASSQQGLNTEAFF.

CDR3 nucleotides: TGTGCCAGCAGTCTACAGGGGGCAAGGTCCTACACCTTC. Translating it yields CASSLQGARSYTF. The chain couples TRBV28 to TRBJ1-2; 9 bases are a match to TRBD1. V lost 5 bases and J lost 10; bases outside the gene matches: 8. CDR1 MDHEN and CDR2 SYDVKM come from the germline V gene. The length of the CDR3 is 13 residues.